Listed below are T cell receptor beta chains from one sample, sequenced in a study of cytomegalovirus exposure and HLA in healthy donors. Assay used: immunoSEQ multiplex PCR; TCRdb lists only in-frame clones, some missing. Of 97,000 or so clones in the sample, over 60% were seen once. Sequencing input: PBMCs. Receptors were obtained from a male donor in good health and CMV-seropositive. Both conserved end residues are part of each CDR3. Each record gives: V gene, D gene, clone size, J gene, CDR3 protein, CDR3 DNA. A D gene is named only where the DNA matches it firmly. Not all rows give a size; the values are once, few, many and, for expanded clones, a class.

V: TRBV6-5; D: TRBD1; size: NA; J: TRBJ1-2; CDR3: CASSERTGDGYTF; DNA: TGTGCCAGCAGTGAACGGACAGGGGATGGCTACACCTTC
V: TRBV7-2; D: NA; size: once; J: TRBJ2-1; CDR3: CASINSPSSYNEQFF; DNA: TGTGCCAGCATTAATAGCCCGAGCTCCTACAATGAGCAGTTCTTC
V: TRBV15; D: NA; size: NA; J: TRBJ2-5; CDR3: CATSRVWTGERETQYF; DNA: TGTGCCACCAGCAGAGTCTGGACCGGGGAGAGAGAGACCCAGTACTTC
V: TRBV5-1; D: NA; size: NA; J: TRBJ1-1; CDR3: CASSPGGNTEAFF; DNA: TGCGCCAGCAGCCCCGGGGGGAACACTGAAGCTTTCTTT
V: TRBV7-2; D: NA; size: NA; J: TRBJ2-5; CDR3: CASSLAGAGRKTQYF; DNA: TGTGCCAGCAGCTTAGCGGGAGCGGGTAGAAAGACCCAGTACTTC
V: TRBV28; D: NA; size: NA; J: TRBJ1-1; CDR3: CASSPEGGAGTEAFF; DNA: TGTGCCAGCAGTCCCGAAGGGGGGGCGGGGACTGAAGCTTTCTTT
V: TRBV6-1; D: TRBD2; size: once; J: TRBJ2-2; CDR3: CASSEWTGTIVTGELFF; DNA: TGTGCCAGCAGTGAGTGGACCGGGACTATTGTCACCGGGGAGCTGTTTTTT
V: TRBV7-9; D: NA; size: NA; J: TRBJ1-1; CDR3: CASSLAGVRTEAFF; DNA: TGTGCCAGCAGCTTAGCCGGGGTGAGAACTGAAGCTTTCTTT
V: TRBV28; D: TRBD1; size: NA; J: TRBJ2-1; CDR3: CASRATGSNEQFF; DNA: TGTGCCAGCAGAGCGACAGGGTCGAATGAGCAGTTCTTC
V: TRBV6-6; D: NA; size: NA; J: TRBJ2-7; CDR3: CASSYEGVPNYEQYF; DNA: TGTGCCAGCAGTTACGAGGGGGTTCCGAACTACGAGCAGTACTTC
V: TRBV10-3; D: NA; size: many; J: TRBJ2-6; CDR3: CAISESSSGANVLTF; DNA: TGTGCCATCAGTGAGTCTTCGTCTGGGGCCAACGTCCTGACTTTC
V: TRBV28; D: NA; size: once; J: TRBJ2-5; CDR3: CASSKTGVVGTQYF; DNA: TGTGCCAGCAGTAAGACAGGCGTTGTGGGGACCCAGTACTTC
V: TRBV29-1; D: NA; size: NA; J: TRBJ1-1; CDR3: CSAGPGFAEAFF; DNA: TGCAGCGCTGGCCCAGGGTTCGCAGAAGCTTTCTTT
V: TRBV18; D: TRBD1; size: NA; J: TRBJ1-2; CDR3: CASSRPADRTYGYTF; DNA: TGTGCCAGCTCACGCCCAGCGGACAGGACCTATGGCTACACCTTC
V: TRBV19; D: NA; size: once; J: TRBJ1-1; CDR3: CASSIGGRMNTEAFF; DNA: TGTGCCAGTAGTATTGGCGGAAGAATGAACACTGAAGCTTTCTTT
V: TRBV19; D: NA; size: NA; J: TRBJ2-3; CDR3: CASSIRGLGGTQYF; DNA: TGTGCCAGTAGTATTAGGGGTCTGGGGGGAACGCAGTATTTT
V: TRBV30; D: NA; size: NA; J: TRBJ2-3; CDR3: CAWGGLGSSRYAQYF; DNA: TGTGCCTGGGGGGGACTGGGGTCCTCTCGATACGCGCAGTATTTT
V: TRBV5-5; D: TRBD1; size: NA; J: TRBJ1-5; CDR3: CASSSDRGRGQPQHF; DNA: TGTGCCAGCAGCTCAGACAGGGGGCGAGGTCAGCCCCAGCATTTT
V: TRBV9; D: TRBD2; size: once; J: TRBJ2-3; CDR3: CASSVGAGDSDTQYF; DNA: TGTGCCAGCAGCGTAGGAGCGGGAGACTCAGATACGCAGTATTTT
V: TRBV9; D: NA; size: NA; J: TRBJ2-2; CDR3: CASSPPRTGELFF; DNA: TGTGCCAGCAGCCCCCCCAGGACCGGGGAGCTGTTTTTT
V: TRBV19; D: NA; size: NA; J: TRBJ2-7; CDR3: CASSMTDYEQYF; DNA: TGTGCCAGTAGTATGACAGACTACGAGCAGTACTTC
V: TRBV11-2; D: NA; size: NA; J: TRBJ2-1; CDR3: CASGSLELASHNEQFF; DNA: TGTGCCAGCGGCTCCTTGGAGCTAGCGTCCCACAATGAGCAGTTCTTC
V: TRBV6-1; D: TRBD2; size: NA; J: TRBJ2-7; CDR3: CASSDGTSGLGPYF; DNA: TGTGCCAGCAGTGATGGGACTAGCGGGCTAGGGCCGTACTTC
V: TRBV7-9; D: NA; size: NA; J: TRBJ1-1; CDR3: CASSAIDTRNTEAFF; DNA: TGTGCCAGCAGCGCGATAGATACGAGAAACACTGAAGCTTTCTTT
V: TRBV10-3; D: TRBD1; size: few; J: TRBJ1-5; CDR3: CAISESGQGDNQPQHF; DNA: TGTGCCATCAGTGAGTCGGGACAGGGGGACAATCAGCCCCAGCATTTT
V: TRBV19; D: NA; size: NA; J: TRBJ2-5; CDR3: CASSSPGVLNF; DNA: TGTGCCAGTAGTAGTCCGGGAGTCCTGAACTTC
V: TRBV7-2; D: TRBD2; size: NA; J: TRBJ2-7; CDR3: CASSPRRSGRPEQYF; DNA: TGTGCCAGCAGCCCCCGCCGGAGCGGGAGACCCGAGCAGTACTTC
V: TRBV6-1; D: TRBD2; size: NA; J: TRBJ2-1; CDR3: CASRNGLATSNEQFF; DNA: TGTGCCAGCAGGAACGGACTAGCAACCAGCAATGAGCAGTTCTTC
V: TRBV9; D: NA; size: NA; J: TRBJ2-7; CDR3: CASSPHPGLSYEQYF; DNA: TGTGCCAGCAGCCCCCACCCGGGACTGAGCTACGAGCAGTACTTC
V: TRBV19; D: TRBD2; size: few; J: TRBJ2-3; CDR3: CAVSSGGTSGSLGDTQYF; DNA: TGTGCCGTGAGCTCGGGGGGGACTAGCGGGAGTCTGGGAGATACGCAGTATTTT
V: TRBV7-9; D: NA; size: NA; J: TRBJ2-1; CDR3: CASSQQGNGEQFF; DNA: TGTGCCAGCAGTCAGCAGGGCAACGGGGAGCAGTTCTTC
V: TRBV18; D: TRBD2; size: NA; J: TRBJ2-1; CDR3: CASSPPRLAGSTEQFF; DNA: TGTGCCAGCTCACCACCACGACTAGCGGGAAGTACGGAGCAGTTCTTC